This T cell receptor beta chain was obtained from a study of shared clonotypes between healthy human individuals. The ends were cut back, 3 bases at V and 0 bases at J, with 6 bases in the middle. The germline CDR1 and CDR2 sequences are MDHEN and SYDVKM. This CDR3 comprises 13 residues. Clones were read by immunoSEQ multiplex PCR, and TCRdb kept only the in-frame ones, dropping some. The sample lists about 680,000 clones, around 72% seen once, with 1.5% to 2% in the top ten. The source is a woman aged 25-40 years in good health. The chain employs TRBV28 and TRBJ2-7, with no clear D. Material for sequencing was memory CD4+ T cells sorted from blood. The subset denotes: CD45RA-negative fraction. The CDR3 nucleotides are TGTGCCAGCAGTTTCGTCCCCTCCTACGAGCAGTACTTC. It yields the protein CASSFVPSYEQYF.